The text below deals with one T cell receptor (beta chain). This entry belongs to a study of CD8 T cells in Susac syndrome. A quantity of roughly 0.5 to 1 ug RNA underwent reverse transcription using random hexamers. immunoSEQ multiplex PCR amplified TCR beta CDR3 across 54 Vbeta, 13 Jbeta. TCRdb ran MiXCR on the immunoSEQ multiplex PCR reads and lists one entry per CDR3 protein. The repertoire holds 250,000 or so distinct CDR3 sequences, with 85% to 95% as singletons. The CDR3 extends over 15 amino acids. The ends were cut back, 4 bases at V and 8 bases at J, with 17 bases in the middle. The V gene is TRBV23-1, the J gene TRBJ1-4; possibly TRBD1 for D (6 bases). TRBV23-1 is an ORF for which the function is uncertain. The clonotype was recovered from a human donor with multiple sclerosis. The sample was CD4+ T cells from PBMCs. The CDR3 nucleotides are TGCGCCAGCAGTCCGAGGCCAGGGGCGGAGGAAAAACTGTTTTTT. It encodes CASSPRPGAEEKLFF.